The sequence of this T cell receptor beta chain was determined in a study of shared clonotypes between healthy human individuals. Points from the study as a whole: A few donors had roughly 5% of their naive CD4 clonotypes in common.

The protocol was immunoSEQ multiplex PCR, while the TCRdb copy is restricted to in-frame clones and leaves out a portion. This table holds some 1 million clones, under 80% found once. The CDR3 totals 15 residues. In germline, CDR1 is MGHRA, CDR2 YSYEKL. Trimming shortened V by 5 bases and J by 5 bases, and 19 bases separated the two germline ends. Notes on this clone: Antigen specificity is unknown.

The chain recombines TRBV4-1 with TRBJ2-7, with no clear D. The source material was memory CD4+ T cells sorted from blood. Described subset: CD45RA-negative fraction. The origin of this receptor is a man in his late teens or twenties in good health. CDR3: CASSYTGPPADEQYF. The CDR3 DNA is TGCGCCAGCAGCTACACCGGGCCCCCTGCGGACGAGCAGTACTTC.